This T cell receptor (beta chain) is drawn from a study of T cell responses to AZD1222 COVID-19 vaccine. Regarding this clone: Its antigen is not known.

Sequencing used immunoSEQ multiplex PCR; TCRdb keeps in-frame clones, though not all of them. The sample yields more than 85,000 clones, around 85% seen once. Study results and limitations: There were mostly white British donors and more females than males, and clonal diversity was possibly underestimated. Targets within unmutated variant regions were reportedly found for nearly half of spike-specific TCRs.

J was trimmed by 4 bases and V by 4 bases; bases with no gene match: 8. Looked up from germline, CDR1 is MDHEN and CDR2 is SYDVKM. There are 15 residues in the CDR3. This sample comprised peripheral blood, obtained on day 0 of AZD1222 vaccination. This TCR was sampled from an adult in good health. The chain employs TRBV28 and TRBJ2-5; 8 positions agree with TRBD2. The CDR3 protein is CASSSTPGRGETQYF. In DNA, the CDR3 is TGTGCCAGCAGTTCCACTCCCGGGAGGGGAGAGACCCAGTACTTC.